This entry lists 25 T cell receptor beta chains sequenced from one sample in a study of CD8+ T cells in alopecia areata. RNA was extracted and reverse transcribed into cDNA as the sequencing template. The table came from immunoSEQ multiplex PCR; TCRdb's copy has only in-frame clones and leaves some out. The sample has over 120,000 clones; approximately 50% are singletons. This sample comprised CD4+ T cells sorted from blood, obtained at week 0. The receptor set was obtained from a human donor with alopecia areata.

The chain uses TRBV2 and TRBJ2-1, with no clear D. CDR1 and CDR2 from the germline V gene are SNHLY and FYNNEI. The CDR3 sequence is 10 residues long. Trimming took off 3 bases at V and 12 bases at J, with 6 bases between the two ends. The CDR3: CASSESGQFF. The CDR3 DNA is TGTGCCAGCAGTGAGTCCGGGCAGTTCTTC. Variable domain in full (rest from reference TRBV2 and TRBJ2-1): EPEVTQTPSHQVTQMGQEVILRCVPISNHLYFYWYRQILGQKVEFLVSFYNNEISEKSEIFDDQFSVERPDGSNFTLKIRSTKLEDSAMYFCASSESGQFFGPGTRLTVL.

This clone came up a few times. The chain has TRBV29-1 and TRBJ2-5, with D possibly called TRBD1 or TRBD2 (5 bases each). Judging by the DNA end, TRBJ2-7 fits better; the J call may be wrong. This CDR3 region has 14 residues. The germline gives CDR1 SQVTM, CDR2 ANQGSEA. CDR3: CSVELPGTRGEQYF. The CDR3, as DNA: TGCAGCGTTGAACTTCCCGGGACGCGCGGCGAGCAGTACTTC.

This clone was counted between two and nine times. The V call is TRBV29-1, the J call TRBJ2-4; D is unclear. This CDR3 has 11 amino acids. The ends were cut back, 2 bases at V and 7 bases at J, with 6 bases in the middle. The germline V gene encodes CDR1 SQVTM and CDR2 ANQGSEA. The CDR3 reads CSVEYRNIQYF. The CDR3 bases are TGCAGCGTTGAATACCGGAACATTCAGTACTTC.

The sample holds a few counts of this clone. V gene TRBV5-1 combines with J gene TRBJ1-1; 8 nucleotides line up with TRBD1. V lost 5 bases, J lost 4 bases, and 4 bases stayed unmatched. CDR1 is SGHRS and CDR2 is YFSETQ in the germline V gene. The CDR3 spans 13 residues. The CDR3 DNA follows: TGCGCCAGCAGTAATACAGGGGGCACTGAAGCTTTCTTT. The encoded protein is CASSNTGGTEAFF.

The CDR3 spells CSVARTRSSYEQYF. DNA for the CDR3: TGCAGCGTTGCGCGGACGCGTAGCTCCTACGAGCAGTACTTC. This chain links TRBV29-1 with TRBJ2-7; D remains unclear. Between the trimmed V and J ends, which lost 4 bases and 0 bases, there was a span of 13 bases. From germline, CDR1 is SQVTM and CDR2 ANQGSEA. The CDR3 is 14 residues long.

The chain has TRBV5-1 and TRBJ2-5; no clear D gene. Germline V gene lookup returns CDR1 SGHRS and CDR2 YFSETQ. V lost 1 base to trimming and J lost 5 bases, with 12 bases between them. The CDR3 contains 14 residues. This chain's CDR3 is CASSLNVGSETQYF. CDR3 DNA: TGCGCCAGCAGCTTGAATGTGGGGTCGGAGACCCAGTACTTC.

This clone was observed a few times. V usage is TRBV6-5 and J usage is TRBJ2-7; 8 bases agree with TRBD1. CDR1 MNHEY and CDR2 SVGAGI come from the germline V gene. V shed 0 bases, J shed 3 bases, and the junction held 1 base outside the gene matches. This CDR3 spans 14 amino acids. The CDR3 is CASSYSTGDYEQYF. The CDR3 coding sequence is TGTGCCAGCAGTTACTCGACAGGGGACTACGAGCAGTACTTC.

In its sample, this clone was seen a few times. The CDR3 is CASSALSGRTSGSHETQYF. The CDR3 nucleotides are TGTGCCAGCAGTGCCCTCAGTGGTAGGACTAGCGGGAGTCACGAGACCCAGTACTTC. This chain joins TRBV2 and TRBJ2-5, with 13 bases that match TRBD2. With 4 bases clipped from V and 5 bases from J, the junction kept 16 bases outside the gene matches. The length of the CDR3 is 19 residues. Germline V gene lookup returns CDR1 SNHLY and CDR2 FYNNEI.

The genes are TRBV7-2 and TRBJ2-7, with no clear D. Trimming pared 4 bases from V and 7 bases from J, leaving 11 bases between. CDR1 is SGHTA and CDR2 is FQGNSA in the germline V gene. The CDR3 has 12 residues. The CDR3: CASSSIAEEQYF. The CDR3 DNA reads TGTGCCAGCAGCTCGATAGCCGAGGAGCAGTACTTC.

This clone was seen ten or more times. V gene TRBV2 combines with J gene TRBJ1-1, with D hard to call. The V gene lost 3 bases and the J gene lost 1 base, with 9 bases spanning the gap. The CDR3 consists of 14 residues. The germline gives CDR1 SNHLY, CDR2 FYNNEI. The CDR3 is CASSDRAGNTEAFF. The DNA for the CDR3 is TGTGCCAGCAGTGACCGGGCGGGGAACACTGAAGCTTTCTTT.

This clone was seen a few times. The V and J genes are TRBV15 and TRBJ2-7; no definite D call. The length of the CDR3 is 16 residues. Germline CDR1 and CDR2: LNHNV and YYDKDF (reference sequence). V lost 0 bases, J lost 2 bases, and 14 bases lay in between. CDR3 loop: CATSRDLSSETYEQYF. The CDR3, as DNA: TGTGCCACCAGCAGAGATCTTTCGTCGGAAACCTACGAGCAGTACTTC.

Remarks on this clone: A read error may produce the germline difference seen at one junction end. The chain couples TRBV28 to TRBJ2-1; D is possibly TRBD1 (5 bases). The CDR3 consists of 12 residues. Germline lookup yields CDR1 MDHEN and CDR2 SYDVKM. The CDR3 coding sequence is TGTGCCAGCACCTCCCGGACAAACTTCCCCCTCTTC. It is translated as CASTSRTNFPLF.

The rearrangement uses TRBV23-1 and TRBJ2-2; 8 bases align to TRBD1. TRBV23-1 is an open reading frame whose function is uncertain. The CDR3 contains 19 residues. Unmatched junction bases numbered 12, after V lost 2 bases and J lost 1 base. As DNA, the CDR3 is TGCGCCAGCAGTCAAACCGCGGACAGGGAATCCATGAACACCGGGGAGCTGTTTTTT. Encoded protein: CASSQTADRESMNTGELFF.

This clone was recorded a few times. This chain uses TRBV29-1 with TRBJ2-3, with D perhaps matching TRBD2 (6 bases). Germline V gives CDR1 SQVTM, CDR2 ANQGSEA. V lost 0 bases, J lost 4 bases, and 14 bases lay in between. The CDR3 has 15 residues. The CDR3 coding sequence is TGCAGCGTTGAAGATCCGGGGCGGGGTCCAGATACGCAGTATTTT. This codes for CSVEDPGRGPDTQYF.

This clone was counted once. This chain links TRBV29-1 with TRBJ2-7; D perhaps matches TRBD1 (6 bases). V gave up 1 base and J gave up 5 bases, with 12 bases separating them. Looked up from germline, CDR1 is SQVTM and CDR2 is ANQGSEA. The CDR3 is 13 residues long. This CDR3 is CSVEVTGWNEQYF. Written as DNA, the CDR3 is TGCAGCGTTGAAGTTACAGGGTGGAACGAGCAGTACTTC.

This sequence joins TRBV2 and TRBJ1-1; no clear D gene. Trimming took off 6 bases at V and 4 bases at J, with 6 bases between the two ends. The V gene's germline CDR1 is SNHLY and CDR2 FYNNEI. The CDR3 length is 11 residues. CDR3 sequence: CASRRTTEAFF. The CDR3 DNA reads TGTGCCAGCAGAAGAACCACTGAAGCTTTCTTT. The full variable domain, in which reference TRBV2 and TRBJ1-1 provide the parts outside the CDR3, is EPEVTQTPSHQVTQMGQEVILRCVPISNHLYFYWYRQILGQKVEFLVSFYNNEISEKSEIFDDQFSVERPDGSNFTLKIRSTKLEDSAMYFCASRRTTEAFFGQGTRLTVV.

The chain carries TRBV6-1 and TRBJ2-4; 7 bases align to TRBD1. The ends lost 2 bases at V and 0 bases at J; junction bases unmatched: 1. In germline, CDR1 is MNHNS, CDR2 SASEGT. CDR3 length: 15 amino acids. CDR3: CASSERGLAKNIQYF. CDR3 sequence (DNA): TGTGCCAGCAGTGAAAGGGGGCTAGCCAAAAACATTCAGTACTTC.

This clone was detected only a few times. The chain's CDR3 is CAWSGGQLYEQYF. The CDR3 region has the DNA TGTGCCTGGAGTGGCGGGCAGCTCTACGAGCAGTACTTC. The V and J genes are TRBV30 and TRBJ2-7; a weak D match, TRBD2 (5 bases). The CDR3 covers 13 residues. The V and J ends lost 1 base and 3 bases respectively, with 10 bases between them. Germline CDR1 is GTSNPN and CDR2 is SVGIG (reference sequence).

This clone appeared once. In nucleotides, the CDR3 is TGTGCCAGCAGCCAGGACAGGGGCGGCTACACCTTC. Translated: CASSQDRGGYTF. This chain links TRBV4-2 with TRBJ1-2, with TRBD1 matching 9 bases. J gave up 8 bases and V 3 bases, and 1 base lay outside the gene matches. Looked up from germline, CDR1 is LGHNA and CDR2 is YNFKEQ. This CDR3 contains 12 residues.

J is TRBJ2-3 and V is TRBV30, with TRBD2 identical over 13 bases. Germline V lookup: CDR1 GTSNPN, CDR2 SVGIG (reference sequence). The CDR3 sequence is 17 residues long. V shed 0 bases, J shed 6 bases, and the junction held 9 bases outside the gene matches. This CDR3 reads CAWSVWRLAGGKDTQYF. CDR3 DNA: TGTGCCTGGAGTGTATGGAGACTAGCGGGAGGCAAGGATACGCAGTATTTT.

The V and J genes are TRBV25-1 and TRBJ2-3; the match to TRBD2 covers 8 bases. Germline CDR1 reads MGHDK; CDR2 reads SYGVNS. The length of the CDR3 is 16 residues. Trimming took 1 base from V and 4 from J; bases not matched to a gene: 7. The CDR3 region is CASSESSGRGSDTQYF. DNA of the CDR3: TGTGCCAGCAGTGAATCCAGCGGGAGAGGGTCAGATACGCAGTATTTT.

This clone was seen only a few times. The CDR3 DNA follows: TGTGCCAGCAGTTCCTACCCACCCGGACTGGCTGGCTACACCTTC. Translation: CASSSYPPGLAGYTF. The J gene is TRBJ1-2, the V gene TRBV13, with no clear D. V dropped 6 bases and J dropped 7 bases, with 21 bases sitting between them. The CDR3 length is 15 residues. The germline V gene encodes CDR1 PRHDT and CDR2 FYEKMQ (reference sequence). The full variable domain, rest sourced from reference TRBV13 and TRBJ1-2, is AAGVIQSPRHLIKEKRETATLKCYPIPRHDTVYWYQQGPGQDPQFLISFYEKMQSDKGSIPDRFSAQQFSDYHSELNMSSLELGDSALYFCASSSYPPGLAGYTFGSGTRLTVV.

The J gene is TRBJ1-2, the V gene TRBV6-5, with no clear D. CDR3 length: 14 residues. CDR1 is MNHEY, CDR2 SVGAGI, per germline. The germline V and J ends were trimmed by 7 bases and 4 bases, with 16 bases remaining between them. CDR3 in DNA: TGTGCCAGCACTATACGGAGGGATGCCTATGGCTACACCTTC. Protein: CASTIRRDAYGYTF.

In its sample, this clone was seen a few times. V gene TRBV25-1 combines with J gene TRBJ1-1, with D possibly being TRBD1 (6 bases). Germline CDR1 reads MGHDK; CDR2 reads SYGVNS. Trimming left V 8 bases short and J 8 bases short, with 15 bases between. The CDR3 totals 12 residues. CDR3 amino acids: CASSAGGWEAFF. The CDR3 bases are TGTGCCAGCTCCGCGGGGGGCTGGGAAGCTTTCTTT.

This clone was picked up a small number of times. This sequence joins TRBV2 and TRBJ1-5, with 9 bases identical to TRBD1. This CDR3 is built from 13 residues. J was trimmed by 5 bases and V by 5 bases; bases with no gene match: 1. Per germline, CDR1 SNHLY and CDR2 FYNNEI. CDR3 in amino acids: CASSRTGDQPQHF. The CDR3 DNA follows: TGTGCCAGCAGTCGGACAGGGGATCAGCCCCAGCATTTT. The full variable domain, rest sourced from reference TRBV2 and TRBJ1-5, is EPEVTQTPSHQVTQMGQEVILRCVPISNHLYFYWYRQILGQKVEFLVSFYNNEISEKSEIFDDQFSVERPDGSNFTLKIRSTKLEDSAMYFCASSRTGDQPQHFGDGTRLSIL.